Described below is a single TCR beta chain sequence and its context. The antigen remains unidentified. This specimen belongs to a study of response to subunit inactivated influenza vaccine. Study results and caveats: A suggestion made by the authors is that each seasonal influenza vaccination recruits few new T cells.

MiXCR, applied by TCRdb to the RT-PCR reads, yields one record per CDR3 protein. This table holds around 320,000 distinct CDR3 sequences, approximately 20% found once. Per the germline V gene, CDR1 is SGHRS and CDR2 is YFSETQ. V dropped 4 bases and J dropped 3; count of bases not matched to a gene: 9. The CDR3 consists of 17 residues. The TCR originated in a man between 45 and 75 years old who received an inactivated influenza vaccine. The genes are TRBV5-1 and TRBJ1-4, with 10 nucleotides matching TRBD1. Source: PBMCs from blood, taken about 19 months after vaccination. The CDR3 sequence is CASSTGQGVTANEKLFF. As DNA, the CDR3 is TGCGCCAGCAGCACCGGACAGGGGGTAACGGCTAATGAAAAACTGTTTTTT.